This is a list of T cell receptor beta chains from one sample in a study of T cell responses to AZD1222 COVID-19 vaccine. Produced via immunoSEQ multiplex PCR; TCRdb's table is partial and in-frame only. The sample has fewer than 200,000 clones, 88% seen once. The material was peripheral blood, obtained 28 days after the second AZD1222 dose. All receptors come from an adult who received the AZD1222 COVID-19 vaccine. CDR3s include the opening cysteine and the closing phenylalanine or tryptophan. The D gene is left open where the match is weak. Size is omitted from some rows. Given values are once, few, many or a class for expanded clones.

size: -
D: TRBD2
V: TRBV28
J: TRBJ2-7
CDR3: CASSATGTSGSDLEQYF
DNA: TGTGCCAGCAGCGCCACGGGCACTAGCGGGAGCGACCTGGAGCAGTACTTC

size: -
D: -
V: TRBV3-1/TRBV3-2
J: TRBJ2-1
CDR3: CASSQTRGNNEQFF
DNA: TGTGCCAGCAGTCAGACTCGGGGAAACAATGAGCAGTTCTTC

size: -
D: TRBD2
V: TRBV19
J: TRBJ2-7
CDR3: CASRLAGSSYEQYF
DNA: TGTGCCAGTAGACTAGCGGGGAGCTCCTACGAGCAGTACTTC

size: -
D: -
V: TRBV28
J: TRBJ2-7
CDR3: CASTLASAGRYEQYF
DNA: TGTGCCAGCACCCTGGCGTCGGCGGGCAGGTACGAGCAGTACTTC

size: -
D: -
V: TRBV28
J: TRBJ1-5
CDR3: CASSFYGRGNQPQHF
DNA: TGTGCCAGCAGTTTCTACGGGAGGGGCAATCAGCCCCAGCATTTT

size: -
D: TRBD2
V: TRBV27
J: TRBJ2-2
CDR3: CASSLLAGNTGELFF
DNA: TGTGCCAGCAGTTTATTAGCGGGGAACACCGGGGAGCTGTTTTTT

size: -
D: TRBD1
V: TRBV4-3
J: TRBJ1-1
CDR3: CASSQTGSEAFF
DNA: TGCGCCAGCAGCCAGACAGGGAGTGAAGCTTTCTTT

size: -
D: -
V: TRBV20-1
J: TRBJ2-3
CDR3: CSASVVYSTDTQYF
DNA: TGCAGTGCTAGTGTGGTCTACTCCACAGATACGCAGTATTTT

size: -
D: TRBD2
V: TRBV28
J: TRBJ2-5
CDR3: CASSSGLAGRETQYF
DNA: TGTGCCAGCAGTTCGGGACTAGCGGGAAGAGAGACCCAGTACTTC

size: -
D: TRBD2
V: TRBV19
J: TRBJ2-7
CDR3: CASSIQRGTGYEQYF
DNA: TGTGCCAGTAGTATACAGCGGGGGACGGGCTACGAGCAGTACTTC

size: -
D: -
V: TRBV29-1
J: TRBJ1-2
CDR3: CSVEEGSGYTF
DNA: TGCAGCGTTGAAGAGGGGTCTGGCTACACCTTC

size: -
D: -
V: TRBV10-3
J: TRBJ2-5
CDR3: CATTAALQETQYF
DNA: TGTGCCACGACGGCAGCCCTTCAAGAGACCCAGTACTTC

size: -
D: TRBD2
V: TRBV9
J: TRBJ2-5
CDR3: CASSVASGTSGDQETQYF
DNA: TGTGCCAGCAGCGTAGCTTCCGGGACTAGCGGTGACCAAGAGACCCAGTACTTC

size: -
D: TRBD1
V: TRBV28
J: TRBJ1-2
CDR3: CASSFYITGEVSGYTF
DNA: TGTGCCAGCAGTTTTTATATAACAGGGGAAGTTTCTGGCTACACCTTC

size: few
D: -
V: TRBV4-3
J: TRBJ2-1
CDR3: CASSQEAFYNEQFF
DNA: TGCGCCAGCAGCCAAGAAGCGTTTTACAATGAGCAGTTCTTC

size: -
D: -
V: TRBV2
J: TRBJ2-3
CDR3: CASSSPGPDTQYF
DNA: TGTGCCAGCAGTTCGCCAGGGCCAGATACGCAGTATTTT

size: -
D: -
V: TRBV4-3
J: TRBJ2-1
CDR3: CASSQERQLYNEQFF
DNA: TGCGCCAGCAGCCAAGAAAGGCAGCTATACAATGAGCAGTTCTTC

size: -
D: TRBD1
V: TRBV2
J: TRBJ2-1
CDR3: CASSFDRGEDEQFF
DNA: TGTGCCAGCAGTTTCGACAGGGGAGAGGATGAGCAGTTCTTC

size: -
D: TRBD2
V: TRBV3-1/TRBV3-2
J: TRBJ2-5
CDR3: CASSQDGTSGSVETQYF
DNA: TGTGCCAGCAGCCAAGATGGGACTAGCGGGAGTGTGGAGACCCAGTACTTC

size: -
D: TRBD1
V: TRBV5-4
J: TRBJ2-4
CDR3: CASSFGQGAAKNIQYF
DNA: TGTGCCAGCAGCTTTGGACAGGGGGCAGCCAAAAACATTCAGTACTTC

size: few
D: TRBD1
V: TRBV6-2/TRBV6-3
J: TRBJ1-5
CDR3: CASSSRTGVGTEPQHF
DNA: TGTGCCAGCAGTTCTCGGACAGGGGTGGGCACGGAGCCCCAGCATTTT

size: -
D: TRBD2
V: TRBV3-1/TRBV3-2
J: TRBJ2-1
CDR3: CASSTGTSSYNEQFF
DNA: TGTGCCAGCAGCACCGGGACTAGCTCCTACAATGAGCAGTTCTTC

size: -
D: -
V: TRBV7-9
J: TRBJ2-5
CDR3: CASSLLREGVGETQYF
DNA: TGTGCCAGCAGCTTATTAAGGGAAGGAGTGGGAGAGACCCAGTACTTC

size: -
D: TRBD2
V: TRBV19
J: TRBJ2-7
CDR3: CASSTWASGSIYEQYF
DNA: TGTGCCAGTAGTACTTGGGCTAGCGGGAGTATATACGAGCAGTACTTC

size: once
D: -
V: TRBV10-2
J: TRBJ1-4
CDR3: CASSEIPAGKLFF
DNA: TGCGCCAGCAGTGAAATTCCCGCCGGAAAACTGTTTTTT

size: -
D: TRBD1
V: TRBV7-6
J: TRBJ2-7
CDR3: CASSPQGAREQYF
DNA: TGTGCCAGCAGCCCTCAGGGGGCGAGGGAGCAGTACTTC

size: -
D: TRBD2
V: TRBV7-2
J: TRBJ2-3
CDR3: CASSLRELSGRARADTQYF
DNA: TGTGCCAGCAGCTTACGTGAGCTTAGCGGGAGGGCGAGGGCAGATACGCAGTATTTT

size: many
D: -
V: TRBV6-4
J: TRBJ1-1
CDR3: CASRRQLNTEAFF
DNA: TGTGCCAGCAGACGACAGTTGAACACTGAAGCTTTCTTT

size: -
D: -
V: TRBV5-8
J: TRBJ1-5
CDR3: CASSAALDSLTNQPQHF
DNA: TGTGCCAGCAGCGCGGCCTTGGACAGCCTTACTAATCAGCCCCAGCATTTT

size: -
D: -
V: TRBV4-1
J: TRBJ2-5
CDR3: CASSQDQGDSQETQYF
DNA: TGCGCCAGCAGCCAAGATCAAGGGGATTCCCAAGAGACCCAGTACTTC

size: -
D: TRBD2
V: TRBV28
J: TRBJ2-3
CDR3: CASRPEGGRGTDTQYF
DNA: TGTGCCAGCAGACCAGAGGGCGGGAGGGGCACAGATACGCAGTATTTT

size: once
D: -
V: TRBV7-9
J: TRBJ1-4
CDR3: CASSPVTNEKLFF
DNA: TGTGCCAGCAGCCCAGTGACAAATGAAAAACTGTTTTTT

size: -
D: -
V: TRBV5-1
J: TRBJ2-2
CDR3: CASSLGGTTGELFF
DNA: TGCGCCAGCAGCTTGGGGGGGACCACCGGGGAGCTGTTTTTT

size: -
D: TRBD2
V: TRBV19
J: TRBJ2-2
CDR3: CASSALTSGTGELFF
DNA: TGTGCCAGTAGTGCGCTGACTAGCGGGACCGGGGAGCTGTTTTTT

size: -
D: -
V: TRBV28
J: TRBJ2-7
CDR3: CASSLGGSSYEQYF
DNA: TGTGCCAGCAGTTTAGGGGGGAGCTCCTACGAGCAGTACTTC

size: -
D: -
V: TRBV23-1
J: TRBJ1-1
CDR3: CASSSPGGTEAFF
DNA: TGCGCCAGCAGTTCTCCTGGCGGCACTGAAGCTTTCTTT

size: -
D: -
V: TRBV5-4
J: TRBJ2-3
CDR3: CASSPAASVSTDTQYF
DNA: TGTGCCAGCAGCCCGGCAGCTAGCGTGAGCACAGATACGCAGTATTTT

size: -
D: -
V: TRBV27
J: TRBJ2-5
CDR3: CASSPRRDGQETQYF
DNA: TGTGCCAGCAGTCCCAGACGGGACGGGCAAGAGACCCAGTACTTC

size: -
D: TRBD2
V: TRBV4-1
J: TRBJ2-1
CDR3: CASSQSSGRALYNEQFF
DNA: TGCGCCAGCAGCCAGTCTAGCGGGAGGGCCCTGTACAATGAGCAGTTCTTC

size: -
D: TRBD2
V: TRBV7-3
J: TRBJ2-3
CDR3: CASSPPGLAPDTQYF
DNA: TGTGCCAGCAGCCCACCGGGACTAGCACCAGATACGCAGTATTTT

size: -
D: -
V: TRBV30
J: TRBJ1-4
CDR3: CAWNRGGDEKLFF
DNA: TGTGCCTGGAATAGGGGGGGGGATGAAAAACTGTTTTTT

size: -
D: TRBD1
V: TRBV11-2
J: TRBJ1-2
CDR3: CASSPGGTGSYGYTF
DNA: TGTGCCAGCAGCCCCGGAGGGACAGGGTCCTATGGCTACACCTTC